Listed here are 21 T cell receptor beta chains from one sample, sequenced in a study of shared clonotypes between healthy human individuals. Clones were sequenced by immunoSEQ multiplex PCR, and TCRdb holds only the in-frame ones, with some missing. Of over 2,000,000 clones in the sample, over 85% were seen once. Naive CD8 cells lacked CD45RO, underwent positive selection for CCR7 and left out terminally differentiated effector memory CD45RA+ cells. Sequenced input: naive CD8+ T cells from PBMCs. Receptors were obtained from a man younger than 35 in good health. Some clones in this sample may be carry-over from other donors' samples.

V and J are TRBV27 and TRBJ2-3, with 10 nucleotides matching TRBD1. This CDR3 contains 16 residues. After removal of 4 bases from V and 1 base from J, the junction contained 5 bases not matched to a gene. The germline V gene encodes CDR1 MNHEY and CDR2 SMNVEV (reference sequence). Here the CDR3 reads CASSWDRGVGTDTQYF. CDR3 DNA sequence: TGTGCCAGCAGTTGGGACAGGGGAGTGGGCACAGATACGCAGTATTTT.

The chain's CDR3 is CASSLRLAGVPNEQYF. The CDR3 DNA is TGCGCCAGCAGCTTAAGACTAGCGGGAGTTCCAAACGAGCAGTACTTC. V usage is TRBV5-1 and J usage is TRBJ2-7; 12 positions match TRBD2. From germline, CDR1 is SGHRS and CDR2 YFSETQ. Losses at the gene ends were 2 bases for V and 5 bases for J; bases not matched to a gene: 8. The CDR3 runs 16 residues.

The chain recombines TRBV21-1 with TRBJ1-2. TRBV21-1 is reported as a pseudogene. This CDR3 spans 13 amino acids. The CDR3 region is CASSTLEEYGYTF. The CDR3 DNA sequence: TGTGCCAGCAGCACTCTTGAGGAGTATGGCTACACCTTC.

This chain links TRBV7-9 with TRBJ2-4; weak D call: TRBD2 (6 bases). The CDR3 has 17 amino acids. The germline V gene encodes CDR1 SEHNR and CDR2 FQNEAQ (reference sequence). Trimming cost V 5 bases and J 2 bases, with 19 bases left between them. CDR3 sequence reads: CASSPGGASATKNIQYF. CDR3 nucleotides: TGTGCCAGCAGCCCTGGAGGGGCGTCGGCAACCAAAAACATTCAGTACTTC.

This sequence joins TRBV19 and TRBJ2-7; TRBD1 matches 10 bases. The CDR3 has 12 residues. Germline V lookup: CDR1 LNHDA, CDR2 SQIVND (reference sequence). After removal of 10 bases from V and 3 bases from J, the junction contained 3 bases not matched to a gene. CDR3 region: CATGQGDYEQYF. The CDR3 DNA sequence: TGTGCCACAGGACAGGGGGACTACGAGCAGTACTTC.

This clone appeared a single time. The CDR3 loop is CASSSRTGLLTGELFF. CDR3 nucleotide sequence: TGTGCCAGCAGTTCCCGGACAGGATTGTTGACCGGGGAGCTGTTTTTT. The chain has TRBV27 and TRBJ2-2; TRBD1 aligns across 7 bases. After removal of 4 bases from V and 5 bases from J, the junction contained 10 bases not matched to a gene. Germline CDR1 is MNHEY and CDR2 is SMNVEV (reference sequence). The CDR3 is 16 residues long.

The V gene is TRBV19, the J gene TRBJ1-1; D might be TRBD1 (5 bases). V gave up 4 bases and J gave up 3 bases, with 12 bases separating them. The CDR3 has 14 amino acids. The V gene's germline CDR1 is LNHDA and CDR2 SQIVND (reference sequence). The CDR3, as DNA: TGTGCCAGTAGTAACGGGGAAGGGGACACTGAAGCTTTCTTT. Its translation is CASSNGEGDTEAFF.

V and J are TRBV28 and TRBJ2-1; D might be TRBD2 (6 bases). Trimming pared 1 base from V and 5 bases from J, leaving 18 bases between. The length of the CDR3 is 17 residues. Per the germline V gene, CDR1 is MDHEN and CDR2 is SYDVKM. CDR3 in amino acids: CASSLSLREWANNEQFF. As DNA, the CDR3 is TGTGCCAGCAGTTTATCACTCCGGGAGTGGGCCAACAATGAGCAGTTCTTC.

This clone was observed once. The CDR3, as DNA: TGTGCCAGCAGTGAGGACAGGGTTTCACCCCTCCACTTT. Protein sequence: CASSEDRVSPLHF. The V and J genes are TRBV25-1 and TRBJ1-6, with 8 positions matching TRBD1. The CDR3 sequence is 13 residues long. Trimming removed 3 bases from V and 9 bases from J; junction bases left unmatched: 1. Germline lookup yields CDR1 MGHDK and CDR2 SYGVNS.

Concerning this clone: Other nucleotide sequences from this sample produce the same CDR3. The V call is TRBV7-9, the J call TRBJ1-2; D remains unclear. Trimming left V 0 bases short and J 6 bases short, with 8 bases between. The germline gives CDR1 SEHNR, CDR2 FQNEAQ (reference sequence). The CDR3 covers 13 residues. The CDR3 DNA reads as TGTGCCAGCAGCTTAGCGTTGGGAAATGGCTACACCTTC. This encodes CASSLALGNGYTF.

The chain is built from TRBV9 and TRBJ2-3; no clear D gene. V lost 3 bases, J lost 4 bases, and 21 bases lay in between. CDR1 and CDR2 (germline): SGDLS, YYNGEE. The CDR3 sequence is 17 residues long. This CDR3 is CASSAYPPREKPDTQYF. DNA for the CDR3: TGTGCCAGCAGCGCCTACCCCCCGCGAGAGAAACCAGATACGCAGTATTTT.

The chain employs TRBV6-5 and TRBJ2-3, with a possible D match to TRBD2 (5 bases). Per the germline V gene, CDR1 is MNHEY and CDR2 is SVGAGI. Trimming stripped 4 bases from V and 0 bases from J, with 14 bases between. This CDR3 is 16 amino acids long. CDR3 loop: CASSSSRRASTDTQYF. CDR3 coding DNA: TGTGCCAGCAGTTCATCCCGGCGGGCCAGCACAGATACGCAGTATTTT.

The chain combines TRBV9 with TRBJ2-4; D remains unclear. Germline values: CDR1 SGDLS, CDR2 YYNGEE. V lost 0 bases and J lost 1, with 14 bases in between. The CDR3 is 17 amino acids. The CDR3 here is CASSVGPPNAAKNIQYF. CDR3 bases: TGTGCCAGCAGCGTAGGTCCGCCTAACGCGGCCAAAAACATTCAGTACTTC.

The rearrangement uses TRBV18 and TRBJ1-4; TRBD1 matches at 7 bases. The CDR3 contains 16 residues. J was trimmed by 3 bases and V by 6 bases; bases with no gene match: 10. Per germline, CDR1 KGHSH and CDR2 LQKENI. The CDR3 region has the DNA TGTGCCAGCTCGGCGGACAGGTGGGAGGCTAATGAAAAACTGTTTTTT. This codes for CASSADRWEANEKLFF.

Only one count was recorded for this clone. CDR3 sequence: CASSSLYGTNDNEQFF. The CDR3 nucleotides read TGTGCCAGCAGCTCGTTATATGGGACAAATGACAATGAGCAGTTCTTC. This chain links TRBV7-8 with TRBJ2-1; possible D gene TRBD1, 6 bases. The ends were cut back, 4 bases at V and 5 bases at J, with 18 bases in the middle. The V gene's germline CDR1 is SGHVS and CDR2 FQNEAQ. The CDR3 covers 16 residues. Together with reference TRBV7-8 and TRBJ2-1, the CDR3 gives the full variable domain: GAGVSQSPRYKVAKRGQDVALRCDPISGHVSLFWYQQALGQGPEFLTYFQNEAQLDKSGLPSDRFFAERPEGSVSTLKIQRTQQEDSAVYLCASSSLYGTNDNEQFFGPGTRLTVL.

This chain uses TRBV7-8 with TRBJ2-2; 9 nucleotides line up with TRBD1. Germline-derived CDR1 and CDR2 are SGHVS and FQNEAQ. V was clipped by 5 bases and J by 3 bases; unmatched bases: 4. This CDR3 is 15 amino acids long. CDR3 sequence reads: CASSTNRGHTGELFF. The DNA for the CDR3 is TGTGCCAGCAGCACAAACAGGGGGCACACCGGGGAGCTGTTTTTT.

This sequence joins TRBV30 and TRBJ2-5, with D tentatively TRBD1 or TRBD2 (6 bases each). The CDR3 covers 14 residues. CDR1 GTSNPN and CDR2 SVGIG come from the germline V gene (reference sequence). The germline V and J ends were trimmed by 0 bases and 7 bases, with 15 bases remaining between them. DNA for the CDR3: TGTGCCTGGAGTGTGGAGGGAAGGGGGGCGACCCAGTACTTC. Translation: CAWSVEGRGATQYF.

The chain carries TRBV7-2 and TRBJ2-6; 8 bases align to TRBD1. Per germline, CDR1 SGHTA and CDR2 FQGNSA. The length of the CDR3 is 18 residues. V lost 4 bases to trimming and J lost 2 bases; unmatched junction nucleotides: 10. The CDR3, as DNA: TGTGCCAGCAGCTCACAGGACAGGGTTTGGGCTGGGGCCAACGTCCTGACTTTC. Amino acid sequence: CASSSQDRVWAGANVLTF.

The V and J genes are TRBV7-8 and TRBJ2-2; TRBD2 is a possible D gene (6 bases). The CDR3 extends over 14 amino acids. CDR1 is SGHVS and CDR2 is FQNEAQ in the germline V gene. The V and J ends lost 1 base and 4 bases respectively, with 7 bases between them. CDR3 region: CASSLGTTTGELFF. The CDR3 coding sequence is TGTGCCAGCAGCTTAGGGACTACCACCGGGGAGCTGTTTTTT. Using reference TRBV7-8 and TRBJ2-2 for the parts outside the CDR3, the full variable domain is GAGVSQSPRYKVAKRGQDVALRCDPISGHVSLFWYQQALGQGPEFLTYFQNEAQLDKSGLPSDRFFAERPEGSVSTLKIQRTQQEDSAVYLCASSLGTTTGELFFGEGSRLTVL.

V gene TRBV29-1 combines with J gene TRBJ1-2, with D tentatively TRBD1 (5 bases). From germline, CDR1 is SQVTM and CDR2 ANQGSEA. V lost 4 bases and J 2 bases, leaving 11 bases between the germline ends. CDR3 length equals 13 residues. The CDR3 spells CSVVGDNNYGYTF. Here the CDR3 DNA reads TGCAGCGTTGTGGGGGATAACAACTATGGCTACACCTTC.

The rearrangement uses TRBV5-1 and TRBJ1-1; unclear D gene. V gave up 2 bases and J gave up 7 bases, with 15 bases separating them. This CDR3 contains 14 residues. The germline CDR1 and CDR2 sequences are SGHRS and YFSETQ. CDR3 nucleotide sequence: TGCGCCAGCAGCTTCACGGAGCTCTCTGGTGAAGCTTTCTTT. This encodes CASSFTELSGEAFF.